The TCR beta chain under discussion was sequenced for a study of T cell repertoires in aging, cancer and after chemotherapy. Looking at the study overall: Donors were grouped into six age bands spanning 30 or younger through 70 or older.

CDR1 MDHEN and CDR2 SYDVKM come from the germline V gene. There are 16 residues in the CDR3. Trimming stripped 3 bases from V and 0 bases from J, with 14 bases between. Broader study findings: Age-matched healthy donors had significantly more diverse, less clonal blood TCR repertoires than untreated cancer patients. Median generation probability rose over the chemotherapy interval in each cancer cohort, suggesting rebound thymic output.

Rearranged V-D-J TRB sequences were amplified with a mixed TRB-A/B primer pool. TCRdb reprocessed the multiplex PCR reads via MiXCR and lists one record per CDR3 protein. The data show roughly 400 distinct CDR3 sequences, 20% to 25% seen once. The template was genomic DNA from peripheral blood, not RNA. This clonotype occurred a few times. The antigen is undetermined. Specimen: blood. V and J are TRBV28 and TRBJ1-1; no clear D. This clonotype originated in a human donor with a solid tumor. The CDR3 bases are TGTGCCAGCAGTTTGGAGGTGGTACGGTTGAACACTGAAGCTTTCTTT. As protein: CASSLEVVRLNTEAFF.